Each of the 8 T cell receptor beta chains below was sequenced from the same sample in a study of molecular identifiers for immune sequencing clone quantification. Each CDR3 protein gets one entry after TCRdb re-called the PCR reads with MiXCR. The sample lists some 320,000 distinct CDR3 sequences, about 22% occurring once. Sequencing was performed on naive CD8+ T cells from blood, with Jurkat cell RNA spiked in. The subset here: FACS-sorted CD8+CD4-CCR7+CD45RA+ naive T cells. These receptors all stem from a human donor in good health. Some libraries in this study had Jurkat cell RNA spiked in.

This clonotype was counted ten times or more. The V and J genes are TRBV11-2 and TRBJ2-7; 9 nucleotides line up with TRBD1. The germline gives CDR1 SGHAT, CDR2 FQNNGV. The ends lost 5 bases at V and 6 bases at J; junction bases unmatched: 11. The CDR3 is made up of 15 amino acids. The CDR3, as DNA: TGTGCCAGCAGCAACCGGGACAGGGATTATTTCGAGCAGTACTTC. Translated: CASSNRDRDYFEQYF.

This clonotype was seen repeatedly, ten times or more. The chain joins TRBV7-8 to TRBJ2-5; 12 nucleotides align to TRBD2. CDR1 is SGHVS, CDR2 FQNEAQ, per germline. Trimming cost V 3 bases and J 5 bases; bases outside gene matches: 4. This CDR3 is 15 amino acids long. The CDR3 coding sequence is TGTGCCAGCAGCTTGCTAGCGGGGGGGCCTGAGACCCAGTACTTC. Its translation: CASSLLAGGPETQYF.

Regarding this clonotype: This clone may be a read error of a much larger clone one base away. The chain recombines TRBV5-4 with TRBJ2-3; D may correspond to TRBD1 or TRBD2 (5 bases each). Deletions cut 5 bases from V and 6 bases from J, with 19 bases between. CDR3 size: 15 residues. CDR1 and CDR2 from the germline V gene are SGHNT and YYREEE (reference sequence). The CDR3 bases are TGTGCCAGCAGACGGGGACGGGACCGGCTCGATACGCAGTATTTT. Its protein is CASRRGRDRLDTQYF.

The sample holds many counts of this clonotype. The V and J genes are TRBV9 and TRBJ1-1, with D unresolved. Per germline, CDR1 SGDLS and CDR2 YYNGEE. V was pared by 0 bases and J by 0 bases, with 3 bases between. This CDR3 comprises 13 residues. CDR3 amino acids: CASSVDLNTEAFF. The CDR3, as DNA: TGTGCCAGCAGCGTAGACCTGAACACTGAAGCTTTCTTT.

Concerning this clonotype: Possible read error: a much larger clone is one base away. The rearrangement links TRBV25-1 to TRBJ2-5; D uncertain. Germline loops: CDR1 MGHDK, CDR2 SYGVNS. With 6 bases removed from V and 2 bases from J, the gap between germline ends came to 10 bases. The CDR3 has 13 residues. This chain's CDR3 is CASSVRVQETQYF. The CDR3 nucleotides read TGTGCCAGCAGCGTCCGCGTTCAAGAGACCCAGTACTTC.

This clonotype was detected ten times or more. The J gene is TRBJ1-5, the V gene TRBV16; unclear D gene. CDR1 KGHSY and CDR2 FQNENV come from the germline V gene. This CDR3 comprises 16 residues. Trimming removed 2 bases at V and 2 bases at J, with 13 bases between. Here the CDR3 reads CASSQTTRLGNQPQHF. The CDR3 DNA is TGTGCCAGCAGCCAAACGACAAGATTGGGCAATCAGCCCCAGCATTTT.

In its sample, this clonotype was seen many times. The gene calls are TRBV27 and TRBJ2-3; D gene unclear. Germline CDR1 MNHEY, CDR2 SMNVEV (reference sequence). The CDR3 has 14 residues. Trimming cost V 5 bases and J 2 bases, with 11 bases left between them. This CDR3 is CASSGIPVTDTQYF. In DNA, the CDR3 is TGTGCCAGCAGTGGGATACCAGTCACAGATACGCAGTATTTT.

This clonotype has more than one count but fewer than ten. The chain carries TRBV18 and TRBJ1-2; TRBD1 agrees at 9 bases. The CDR3 covers 18 residues. After removal of 6 bases from V and 3 bases from J, the junction contained 17 bases not matched to a gene. Germline V lookup: CDR1 KGHSH, CDR2 LQKENI. The CDR3 DNA follows: TGTGCCAGCTCTCAACTCGGGACAGGGATGGGAGAGGACTATGGCTACACCTTC. Translation: CASSQLGTGMGEDYGYTF.